A selection of T cell receptor beta chains follows, all from one sample in a study of blood T cell repertoires in COVID-19. Assay used: immunoSEQ multiplex PCR; TCRdb lists only in-frame clones, some missing. Among 210,000 or so clones listed, around nine tenths were seen once. Sample: peripheral blood. These receptors came from a woman aged 40 to 50 who had recovered from COVID-19. The CDR3 runs from the conserved cysteine through the conserved F or W. Fields, in order: clone size, V gene, CDR3 length, D gene, J gene, CDR3 DNA, CDR3 protein. A D gene is named only where the DNA matches it firmly. Clone size is given for some rows only: seen once, a few or many times, or a class if the clone is expanded.

-	TRBV21-1	16	-	TRBJ1-4	TGTGCCAGCAGCAAAAGGTTGGGGGGTGCCAATGAAAAACTGTTTTTT	CASSKRLGGANEKLFF
-	TRBV25-1	15	TRBD1	TRBJ2-1	TGTGCCAGCAGTGCACAGGGGCTAAATTACAATGAGCAGTTCTTC	CASSAQGLNYNEQFF
once	TRBV4-3	14	-	TRBJ2-1	TGCGCCAGCAGCCAAGAATCGGGGGGCAGGGAGCAGTTCTTC	CASSQESGGREQFF
-	TRBV7-8	15	-	TRBJ2-3	TGTGCCAGCAGCCTCGCAGGGATTGGCACAGATACGCAGTATTTT	CASSLAGIGTDTQYF
-	TRBV11-2	14	-	TRBJ2-1	TGTGCCAGCAGCCTGGAGGACTGGAACAATGAGCAGTTCTTC	CASSLEDWNNEQFF
-	TRBV7-3	13	TRBD2	TRBJ2-5	TGTGCCAGCAGCATCAGCGGGAAAGAGACCCAGTACTTC	CASSISGKETQYF
-	TRBV7-2	16	TRBD1	TRBJ2-1	TGTGCCAGCAGCAGTAGGCCGGGACAGGGTTACAATGAGCAGTTCTTC	CASSSRPGQGYNEQFF
-	TRBV6-5	14	-	TRBJ2-3	TGTGCCAGCAATCCCGGGTGGGGCACAGATACGCAGTATTTT	CASNPGWGTDTQYF
once	TRBV30	11	-	TRBJ1-4	TGTGCCTGGAGTATGGGCGTAAAACTGTTTTTT	CAWSMGVKLFF
-	TRBV7-9	14	-	TRBJ2-1	TGTGCCAGCAGCGAACAGAGCTCCTACAATGAGCAGTTCTTC	CASSEQSSYNEQFF
once	TRBV3-1/TRBV3-2	15	TRBD1	TRBJ1-2	TGTGCCAGCAGTCATGGGGACAGAATATCCTATGGCTACACCTTC	CASSHGDRISYGYTF
-	TRBV19	18	TRBD1	TRBJ1-6	TGTGCCAGTAGTACCTCTAAACCCATCGGACAGGAGAATTCACCCCTCCACTTT	CASSTSKPIGQENSPLHF
once	TRBV2	13	-	TRBJ2-1	TGTGCCAGCAGTGGGGGGGTCCACAATGAGCAGTTCTTC	CASSGGVHNEQFF
once	TRBV28	14	-	TRBJ2-7	TGTGCCAGCAGGACCCCCCGGAGGGACTACGAGCAGTACTTC	CASRTPRRDYEQYF
-	TRBV18	14	-	TRBJ1-1	TGTGCCAGCTCACCGGAGAGTTTGAACACTGAAGCTTTCTTT	CASSPESLNTEAFF
-	TRBV10-1	14	-	TRBJ1-3	TGCGCCAGCAGGCCAAGGGGCTCCGTGGATACCATATATTTT	CASRPRGSVDTIYF
once	TRBV3-1/TRBV3-2	15	-	TRBJ1-2	TGTGCCAGCAGCCAAGCGGGGGAAGGGATCTATGGCTACACCTTC	CASSQAGEGIYGYTF
-	TRBV7-9	16	-	TRBJ1-3	TGTGCCAGCAGCTTAGGCGGGGTCGTGATTGGAAACACCATATATTTT	CASSLGGVVIGNTIYF
-	TRBV7-2	14	-	TRBJ2-7	TGTGCCAGCAGCTTAGCTGGGCGGGCCTACGAGCAGTACTTC	CASSLAGRAYEQYF
once	TRBV23-1	15	-	TRBJ2-3	TGCGCCAGCACTAGTCGACCTTCTAGCACAGATACGCAGTATTTT	CASTSRPSSTDTQYF
-	TRBV28	14	TRBD1	TRBJ1-4	TGTGCCAGCAGCCCTGGACAGGGTACTGAAAAACTGTTTTTT	CASSPGQGTEKLFF
-	TRBV6-5	14	-	TRBJ1-5	TGTGCCAGCACCGGTAACGGGGGCAATCAGCCCCAGCATTTT	CASTGNGGNQPQHF
-	TRBV10-3	16	-	TRBJ2-7	TGTGCCATCAGTGATCCCCCCGGGACACAAGACTACGAGCAGTACTTC	CAISDPPGTQDYEQYF
-	TRBV2	11	-	TRBJ1-1	TGTGCCAGCACATCGGAGGGTTTGGCTTTCTTT	CASTSEGLAFF
-	TRBV19	16	TRBD2	TRBJ2-7	TGTGCCAGTAGTATCGGGCTAGCGGGAGTGGGCTACGAGCAGTACTTC	CASSIGLAGVGYEQYF
-	TRBV7-3	12	-	TRBJ2-7	TGTGCCAGCAGCTTAACCGCGGGGGAGCAGTACTTC	CASSLTAGEQYF
-	TRBV9	14	-	TRBJ1-1	TGTGCCAGCAGCGTCGGACAGCCGAACACTGAAGCTTTCTTT	CASSVGQPNTEAFF
-	TRBV27	14	TRBD2	TRBJ2-1	TGTGCCAGCAGTTTACTAGCGGGGAACAATGAGCAGTTCTTC	CASSLLAGNNEQFF
-	TRBV28	16	-	TRBJ2-1	TGTGCCAGCAGTTTATTCCCAACTGCCTCCTACAATGAGCAGTTCTTC	CASSLFPTASYNEQFF
-	TRBV28	16	-	TRBJ2-3	TGTGCCAGCAGTCTCTCCAGGGGAACGATCACAGATACGCAGTATTTT	CASSLSRGTITDTQYF
-	TRBV24-1	14	TRBD1	TRBJ2-5	TGTGCCGCACAAGCGGGACAGGGAGGAGAGACCCAGTACTTC	CAAQAGQGGETQYF
-	TRBV5-1	14	TRBD2	TRBJ2-7	TGCGCCAGCAGCTTGGTCCCGGGGGGTGGCGAGCAGTACTTC	CASSLVPGGGEQYF
few	TRBV7-9	16	-	TRBJ2-1	TGTGCCAGCAGCTTATTACGGAGTCGATGGTACAATGAGCAGTTCTTC	CASSLLRSRWYNEQFF
-	TRBV4-1	16	-	TRBJ2-7	TGCGCCAGCAGCCAAGCTTTGCGACAGATCAACTACGAGCAGTACTTC	CASSQALRQINYEQYF
-	TRBV19	14	TRBD2	TRBJ2-5	TGTGCCAGTAGTATATCTAGCGGGTGGGAGACCCAGTACTTC	CASSISSGWETQYF
few	TRBV12-5	17	TRBD2	TRBJ2-1	TGTGCTAGTGCCCAAGTCGCAGTAGCGGGAGCCGGGGATGAGCAGTTCTTC	CASAQVAVAGAGDEQFF
-	TRBV6-4	16	-	TRBJ2-3	TGTGCCAGCAGTGCCGGATTCCAGGGGCCCCCAGATACGCAGTATTTT	CASSAGFQGPPDTQYF
once	TRBV28	14	-	TRBJ2-7	TGTGCCAGCAGTTTAGGAGGGGGGGGCTACGAGCAGTACTTC	CASSLGGGGYEQYF